The rows below give T cell receptor beta chains drawn from one sample of a study of T cells in Graves' hyperthyroidism and ophthalmopathy. TCRdb processed the multiplex PCR reads anew with MiXCR; each CDR3 protein has one entry. Of more than 450,000 distinct CDR3 sequences listed, 12% to 15% are singletons. The source material was blood. Receptors were obtained from a woman between 35 and 50 years old with Graves' hyperthyroidism. CDR3s include the opening cysteine and the closing phenylalanine or tryptophan. Each record gives: J gene, D gene, clone size, V gene, CDR3 DNA, CDR3 protein. D genes are given only for firm matches. Part of the rows lack a size; the others show once, few, many or a class for expanded clones.

TRBJ2-1	TRBD2	many	TRBV29-1	TGCAGCGCGAAAACCGTACTAGCGGTGGACAATGAGCAGTTCTTC	CSAKTVLAVDNEQFF
TRBJ1-1	-	many	TRBV7-9	TGTGCCAGCAGCTCGGCCGTGAACACTGAAGCTTTCTTT	CASSSAVNTEAFF
TRBJ1-6	-	many	TRBV7-8	TGTGCCAGCAGAGATTCGGGGGACTCACCCCTCCACTTT	CASRDSGDSPLHF
TRBJ2-1	-	many	TRBV6-1	TGTGCCAGCAGTGCAAGACAGGACGCGGGATGGTCCTACAATGAGCAGTTCTTC	CASSARQDAGWSYNEQFF
TRBJ2-1	TRBD2	many	TRBV7-9	TGTGCCAGCAGCGGGCTAGCGGGAGGGTACTTACAGACCTACAATGAGCAGTTCTTC	CASSGLAGGYLQTYNEQFF
TRBJ2-3	TRBD1	many	TRBV16	TGTGCCAGCAGCCAAGACAGGGTGAAAGGAACGCAGTATTTT	CASSQDRVKGTQYF
TRBJ2-3	-	few	TRBV5-6	TGTGCCAGCAGCTTCATAACAGATACGCAGTATTTT	CASSFITDTQYF
TRBJ2-2	-	few	TRBV7-9	TGTGCCAGCAGGGGGAACACAGGGAACACCGGGGAGCTGTTTTTT	CASRGNTGNTGELFF
TRBJ2-2	-	once	TRBV5-4	TGTGCCAGCAGCGGTGGGGACCCGAACACCGGGGAGCTGTTTTTT	CASSGGDPNTGELFF
TRBJ2-2	-	few	TRBV29-1	TGCAGCGGGTTGGTACAGAACACCGGGGAGCTGTTTTTT	CSGLVQNTGELFF
TRBJ2-2	TRBD1	many	TRBV9	TGTGCCAGCAGCGCGCCGGGACAGGGGATCGGGGAGCTGTTTTTT	CASSAPGQGIGELFF
TRBJ2-2	TRBD2	many	TRBV7-2	TGTGCCAGCAGCCGAGGGAGGGAGGGAACCGGGGAGCTGTTTTTT	CASSRGREGTGELFF
TRBJ2-2	-	few	TRBV28	TGTGCCAGCGGGGGGCAGTACACCGGGGAGCTGTTTTTT	CASGGQYTGELFF
TRBJ2-7	-	many	TRBV7-3	TGTGCCAGCAGCCCGGACAGTTTGTCCTACGAGCAGTACTTC	CASSPDSLSYEQYF
TRBJ2-1	-	-	TRBV20-1	TGCAGTGCTCACAACCGGGCCCACCACTCCAATGAGCAGTTCTTC	CSAHNRAHHSNEQFF